The 26 T cell receptor beta chains listed next were all sequenced from one sample in a study of T cell responses to AZD1222 COVID-19 vaccine. Measured with immunoSEQ multiplex PCR; TCRdb has only the in-frame clones, and not every one. This table holds around 200,000 clones, approximately 86% found once. Specimen: peripheral blood, collected on day 0 of AZD1222 vaccination. These receptors all stem from an adult in good health.

V is TRBV3-1 (or the pseudogene TRBV3-2) and J is TRBJ2-5; D tentatively fits TRBD1 or TRBD2 (5 bases each). Trimming removed 4 bases from V and 4 bases from J, with 16 bases in between. Germline V lookup: CDR1 LGHDT, CDR2 YNNKEL (reference sequence). This CDR3 is 15 amino acids long. This chain's CDR3 is CASSRGPGDGETQYF. The CDR3 coding sequence is TGTGCCAGCAGCCGAGGGCCCGGGGACGGAGAGACCCAGTACTTC.

This clone came up once. This chain connects TRBV6-5 to TRBJ1-4; 10 bases line up with TRBD1. The length of the CDR3 is 14 residues. The V gene end was trimmed by 4 bases and the J gene end by 8 bases; junction bases not matched to a gene: 4. Germline assignment: CDR1 MNHEY and CDR2 SVGAGI. CDR3 coding DNA: TGTGCCAGCAGTTTGACAGGGGGCGGCGAAAAACTGTTTTTT. Translation gives CASSLTGGGEKLFF.

J is TRBJ1-1 and V is TRBV11-2; D is unclear. The CDR3 sequence is 15 residues long. Trimming cost V 2 bases and J 5 bases, with 15 bases left between them. Germline lookup yields CDR1 SGHAT and CDR2 FQNNGV. In nucleotides, the CDR3 is TGTGCCAGCAGCTTAAAGTTCCCAGGCGAGACTGAAGCTTTCTTT. Its translation: CASSLKFPGETEAFF.

The chain employs TRBV19 and TRBJ2-7; D is unresolved. V was shortened by 2 bases and J by 1 base, with 12 bases between the two germline ends. The germline V gene encodes CDR1 LNHDA and CDR2 SQIVND (reference sequence). The CDR3 is 15 residues long. The CDR3 region is CASSIMGEVSYEQYF. The CDR3 nucleotides are TGTGCCAGTAGTATAATGGGTGAAGTATCCTACGAGCAGTACTTC.

J is TRBJ2-5 and V is TRBV5-1; 7 bases map to TRBD1. The CDR3 length is 15 residues. Looked up from germline, CDR1 is SGHRS and CDR2 is YFSETQ. The junction had 4 bases not matched to a gene; V was cut back by 0 bases and J by 2 bases. The CDR3 sequence: CASSLEGTVQETQYF. The CDR3 nucleotides read TGCGCCAGCAGCTTGGAGGGGACAGTACAAGAGACCCAGTACTTC.

The chain combines TRBV13 with TRBJ1-2, with a possible D match to TRBD1 (5 bases). Germline CDR1 is PRHDT and CDR2 is FYEKMQ (reference sequence). The CDR3 spans 16 residues. V gave up 5 bases and J gave up 7 bases, with 23 bases separating them. The DNA of the CDR3 is TGTGCCAGCAGCCCCGAGGGGAGGGCCGCCTGGGGTGGCTACACCTTC. Translation gives CASSPEGRAAWGGYTF.

This clone was seen only once. CDR3 sequence: CASSPVLSVWGKASTDTQYF. CDR3 nucleotide sequence: TGTGCCAGCAGCCCAGTCCTCAGTGTGTGGGGGAAAGCTAGCACAGATACGCAGTATTTT. V is TRBV3-1 (or the pseudogene TRBV3-2) and J is TRBJ2-3; perhaps D is TRBD1 or TRBD2 (5 bases each). This CDR3 is 20 amino acids long. Deletions cut 4 bases from V and 0 bases from J, with 26 bases between. Germline V lookup: CDR1 LGHDT, CDR2 YNNKEL (reference sequence).

The chain links TRBV25-1 to TRBJ2-1; 13 bases agree with TRBD2. Germline lookup yields CDR1 MGHDK and CDR2 SYGVNS. After removal of 6 bases from V and 0 bases from J, the junction contained 5 bases not matched to a gene. The CDR3 spans 17 residues. CDR3 amino acids: CASSRTSGGRSYNEQFF. As DNA, the CDR3 is TGTGCCAGCAGCCGGACTAGCGGGGGACGCTCCTACAATGAGCAGTTCTTC. Together with reference TRBV25-1 and TRBJ2-1, the CDR3 gives the full variable domain: EADIYQTPRYLVIGTGKKITLECSQTMGHDKMYWYQQDPGMELHLIHYSYGVNSTEKGDLSSESTVSRIRTEHFPLTLESARPSHTSQYLCASSRTSGGRSYNEQFFGPGTRLTVL.

In nucleotides, the CDR3 is TGTGCCAGTAGTATAGTGGCAACACGGCCTGAAGCTTTCTTT. It encodes CASSIVATRPEAFF. The rearrangement uses TRBV19 and TRBJ1-1; no firm D call. Trimming removed 1 base from V and 6 bases from J, with 12 bases in between. There are 14 residues in the CDR3. CDR1 and CDR2 (germline): LNHDA, SQIVND (reference sequence).

The chain recombines TRBV5-4 with TRBJ2-5; D may be TRBD1 (6 bases). From germline, CDR1 is SGHNT and CDR2 YYREEE (reference sequence). This CDR3 is built from 12 residues. V lost 0 bases, J lost 7 bases, and 7 bases lay in between. CDR3 in amino acids: CASSLVGGTQYF. The CDR3 DNA sequence: TGTGCCAGCAGCTTGGTAGGGGGGACCCAGTACTTC.

The chain combines TRBV12-3 or TRBV12-4 with TRBJ1-2; D remains unclear. V lost 6 bases, J lost 8 bases, and 10 bases lay in between. The CDR3 totals 11 residues. Here the CDR3 reads CASSDTWGYTF. CDR3 bases: TGTGCCAGCAGCGACACTTGGGGCTACACCTTC.

V usage is TRBV4-2 and J usage is TRBJ1-2, with no clear D. V was trimmed by 0 bases and J by 3 bases, leaving 20 bases between them. The CDR3 contains 18 residues. The germline CDR1 and CDR2 sequences are LGHNA and YNFKEQ. The CDR3 protein is CASSQDTGRPAVDYGYTF. CDR3 sequence (DNA): TGTGCCAGCAGCCAAGATACCGGCAGGCCTGCGGTAGACTATGGCTACACCTTC.

V usage is TRBV27 and J usage is TRBJ2-7; TRBD2 might be the D (6 bases). The CDR3 contains 11 residues. V was trimmed by 6 bases and J by 6 bases, leaving 9 bases between them. Germline V gene sequence: CDR1 MNHEY, CDR2 SMNVEV (reference sequence). Written as DNA, the CDR3 is TGTGCCAGCAGGAAGGGAGGCGAGCAGTACTTC. This encodes CASRKGGEQYF.

This clone was seen more than once but under ten times. CDR3 nucleotide sequence: TGTGCCTGGAGGATGAACACTGAAGCTTTCTTT. It translates to CAWRMNTEAFF. The chain joins TRBV30 to TRBJ1-1; D is unresolved. The CDR3 spans 11 residues. V shed 3 bases and J shed 0 bases, with 2 bases lying between them. Germline V gene data show CDR1 as GTSNPN and CDR2 as SVGIG (reference sequence). Drawing the rest from reference TRBV30 and TRBJ1-1, the complete variable domain is SQTIHQWPATLVQPVGSPLSLECTVEGTSNPNLYWYRQAAGRGLQLLFYSVGIGQISSEVPQNLSASRPQDRQFILSSKKLLLSDSGFYLCAWRMNTEAFFGQGTRLTVV.

The rearrangement joins TRBV4-3 to TRBJ2-3; TRBD2 matches 7 bases. The junction had 4 bases not matched to a gene; V was cut back by 1 base and J by 3 bases. Per germline, CDR1 LGHNA and CDR2 YSLEER. The CDR3 is made up of 15 amino acids. The DNA of the CDR3 is TGCGCCAGCAGCCAAGCCGGGGGGAGGACAGATACGCAGTATTTT. Its translation is CASSQAGGRTDTQYF.

The chain recombines TRBV13 with TRBJ1-2; D is uncertain. In germline, CDR1 is PRHDT, CDR2 FYEKMQ (reference sequence). This CDR3 has 14 residues. V was cut by 1 base and J by 4 bases, with 10 bases left in between. CDR3 in amino acids: CASSLDRNLYGYTF. DNA of the CDR3: TGTGCCAGCAGCTTAGACAGAAACCTCTATGGCTACACCTTC.

J is TRBJ1-1 and V is TRBV3-1 (or the pseudogene TRBV3-2); the match to TRBD1 covers 7 bases. The CDR3 has 16 residues. Germline V gene sequence: CDR1 LGHDT, CDR2 YNNKEL (reference sequence). J gave up 3 bases and V 4 bases, and 11 bases lay outside the gene matches. CDR3 DNA: TGTGCCAGCAGCCGATCTGGACAGGCGGGGGACACTGAAGCTTTCTTT. It encodes CASSRSGQAGDTEAFF.

The V and J genes are TRBV29-1 and TRBJ2-1, with 9 bases identical to TRBD1. V lost 0 bases, J lost 6 bases, and 9 bases stayed unmatched. Germline CDR1 is SQVTM and CDR2 is ANQGSEA. The CDR3 consists of 16 residues. The CDR3 DNA sequence: TGCAGCGTTGAAGATCCCGGGGACAGGGTAACCAATGAGCAGTTCTTC. Protein sequence: CSVEDPGDRVTNEQFF.

The chain recombines TRBV5-1 with TRBJ2-3, with 7 bases fitting TRBD1. Germline V gene lookup returns CDR1 SGHRS and CDR2 YFSETQ. V lost 2 bases to trimming and J lost 1 base; unmatched junction nucleotides: 4. The CDR3 contains 15 residues. CDR3 loop: CASSFGTVGTDTQYF. The CDR3 nucleotides are TGCGCCAGCAGCTTCGGGACAGTAGGCACAGATACGCAGTATTTT.

The CDR3 coding sequence is TGTGCCAGCAGTTTATTGGCCGGAAATAATTCACCCCTCCACTTT. It yields the protein CASSLLAGNNSPLHF. The J gene is TRBJ1-6, the V gene TRBV27; D is unresolved. This CDR3 spans 15 amino acids. Germline V gene lookup returns CDR1 MNHEY and CDR2 SMNVEV (reference sequence). Trimming shortened V by 1 base and J by 5 bases, and 9 bases separated the two germline ends.

This clone was picked up a small number of times. The gene calls are TRBV9 and TRBJ2-1, with 11 positions matching TRBD2. Germline-derived CDR1 and CDR2 are SGDLS and YYNGEE. The CDR3 length is 17 residues. The trim removed 0 bases at V and 2 bases at J, leaving 4 bases unmatched. CDR3 residues: CASSVGGSGGAYNEQFF. Here the CDR3 DNA reads TGTGCCAGCAGCGTAGGAGGTAGCGGGGGGGCCTACAATGAGCAGTTCTTC.

The V and J genes are TRBV5-6 and TRBJ1-1; no reliable D call. Trimming took off 2 bases at V and 3 bases at J, with 11 bases between the two ends. The length of the CDR3 is 14 residues. The V gene's germline CDR1 is SGHDT and CDR2 YYEEEE. CDR3 nucleotides: TGTGCCAGCAGCTTTGCGATCGGAGACACTGAAGCTTTCTTT. It specifies CASSFAIGDTEAFF.

This chain connects TRBV7-9 to TRBJ2-2; 9 nucleotides match TRBD2. V shed 5 bases, J shed 5 bases, and the junction held 12 bases outside the gene matches. Germline V gene data show CDR1 as SEHNR and CDR2 as FQNEAQ (reference sequence). The CDR3 contains 17 residues. CDR3 loop: CASSHPPLAGKTGELFF. CDR3 nucleotides: TGTGCCAGCAGCCACCCTCCCCTAGCGGGGAAGACCGGGGAGCTGTTTTTT.

Worth noting for this clone: Other DNA sequences of this sample code for an identical CDR3. This chain joins TRBV27 and TRBJ1-2, with a weak D call TRBD1 (5 bases). The CDR3 has 14 residues. Per germline, CDR1 MNHEY and CDR2 SMNVEV (reference sequence). V shed 2 bases and J shed 1 base, with 8 bases lying between them. The CDR3 bases are TGTGCCAGCAGTTTACGACAGAATAACTATGGCTACACCTTC. It yields the protein CASSLRQNNYGYTF.

The rearrangement joins TRBV4-2 to TRBJ1-1; D gene uncertain. Germline-derived CDR1 and CDR2 are LGHNA and YNFKEQ. Deletions cut 1 base from V and 1 base from J, with 7 bases between. The CDR3 is 14 residues long. The CDR3 loop is CASSQAGENTEAFF. The CDR3 bases are TGTGCCAGCAGCCAAGCTGGGGAGAACACTGAAGCTTTCTTT.

Notes on this clone: The sample contains more than one DNA sequence encoding this CDR3. The chain is built from TRBV30 and TRBJ1-3; TRBD1 is a possible D gene (6 bases). V was cut by 0 bases and J by 4 bases, with 13 bases left in between. From germline, CDR1 is GTSNPN and CDR2 SVGIG (reference sequence). The CDR3 extends over 15 amino acids. CDR3 sequence reads: CAWSVRGGAGNTIYF. The CDR3 DNA reads as TGTGCCTGGAGTGTACGGGGGGGCGCGGGAAACACCATATATTTT.